The 13 T cell receptor beta chains below come from one sample, sequenced in a study of T cell clonotyping in hematopoietic cell transplantation. Using immunoSEQ multiplex PCR, the repertoire was profiled, and TCRdb retains in-frame clones only, with some absent. Found here are about 8,400 clones, 85% to 90% of them singletons; the top ten hold more than 4%. Sequencing used peripheral blood mononuclear cells, obtained at the time of graft-versus-host disease after allogeneic stem cell transplant. These receptor sequences come from a male patient between 60 and 69 years old who had an allogeneic stem cell transplant from a related donor, so the T cells may come from the graft donor. Some clones in this sample may be carry-over from other donors' samples.

The CDR3 loop reads CASSRTVYRGNTEAFF. The CDR3 DNA is TGTGCCAGCAGCCGGACCGTCTATAGGGGGAACACTGAAGCTTTCTTT. The chain couples TRBV14 to TRBJ1-1, with a weak D call TRBD1 (5 bases). CDR1 SGHDN and CDR2 FVKESK come from the germline V gene. V was clipped by 4 bases and J by 1 base, with 16 bases between them. This CDR3 region has 16 residues.

The chain uses TRBV19 and TRBJ1-4; D might be TRBD1 (6 bases). Trimming stripped 5 bases from V and 3 bases from J, with 10 bases between. This CDR3 has 14 residues. Germline V gene data show CDR1 as LNHDA and CDR2 as SQIVND (reference sequence). CDR3 DNA: TGTGCCAGTAGTCACAGGGAGGCTAATGAAAAACTGTTTTTT. It is translated as CASSHREANEKLFF.

This rearrangement joins TRBV19 to TRBJ1-1, with D perhaps TRBD1 (5 bases). This CDR3 has 12 amino acids. Trimming took 5 bases from V and 10 from J, leaving 14 bases between them. CDR1 and CDR2 (germline): LNHDA, SQIVND (reference sequence). The CDR3, as DNA: TGTGCCAGTAGTTCCAGGGAGAGAAGAGCTTTCTTT. Translated: CASSSRERRAFF.

The V and J genes are TRBV28 and TRBJ1-5, with D unresolved. The germline V gene encodes CDR1 MDHEN and CDR2 SYDVKM. The V end was cut by 6 bases, the J end by 4 bases, with 7 bases between. This CDR3 region has 12 residues. CDR3: CASSTTNQPQHF. The CDR3 bases are TGTGCCAGCAGCACGACAAATCAGCCCCAGCATTTT.

The chain carries TRBV21-1 and TRBJ1-6. TRBV21-1 is a listed pseudogene. This CDR3 contains 16 residues. The CDR3 DNA reads as TGTGCCAGGAACGAAGAGGCGGGCAACTATAATTCACCCCTCCACTTT. Amino acids: CARNEEAGNYNSPLHF.

V usage is TRBV5-1 and J usage is TRBJ1-2; D unclear. The CDR3 is 12 residues long. The germline V gene encodes CDR1 SGHRS and CDR2 YFSETQ. Trimming stripped 0 bases from V and 8 bases from J, with 8 bases between. CDR3 residues: CASSLGVKGYTF. The CDR3 DNA reads TGCGCCAGCAGCTTGGGGGTTAAAGGCTACACCTTC.

The rearrangement links TRBV5-1 to TRBJ2-1; 10 bases align to TRBD1. Germline values: CDR1 SGHRS, CDR2 YFSETQ. The CDR3 runs to 13 residues. Unmatched junction bases numbered 3, after V lost 6 bases and J lost 6 bases. CDR3 coding DNA: TGCGCCAGCACCAGGACAGGGGGCAATGAGCAGTTCTTC. This codes for CASTRTGGNEQFF.

The rearrangement links TRBV7-2 to TRBJ2-7; the D is unclear. CDR1 and CDR2 from the germline V gene are SGHTA and FQGNSA. The CDR3 loop spans 16 amino acids. V lost 5 bases and J 7 bases, leaving 24 bases between the germline ends. CDR3 DNA sequence: TGTGCCAGCAGCCCTAATGGACCAATAGCCTTCGGGGAGCAGTACTTC. Its translation is CASSPNGPIAFGEQYF. Combining the CDR3 with reference TRBV7-2 and TRBJ2-7 gives the whole variable domain GAGVSQSPSNKVTEKGKDVELRCDPISGHTALYWYRQSLGQGLEFLIYFQGNSAPDKSGLPSDRFSAERTGGSVSTLTIQRTQQEDSAVYLCASSPNGPIAFGEQYFGPGTRLTVT.

The V gene is TRBV2, the J gene TRBJ2-5; 7 bases are shared with TRBD1. The CDR3 is 12 amino acids. Trimming cost V 8 bases and J 5 bases; bases outside gene matches: 5. Germline V gives CDR1 SNHLY, CDR2 FYNNEI. CDR3 nucleotides: TGTGCCAGCCAGGGGGAAGGGGAGACCCAGTACTTC. Translation: CASQGEGETQYF.

This chain's CDR3 is CASSQGGPQHF. The DNA for the CDR3 is TGCGCCAGCAGCCAAGGTGGGCCCCAGCATTTT. The chain uses TRBV4-1 and TRBJ1-5; unclear D gene. Germline CDR1 MGHRA, CDR2 YSYEKL. V was pared by 1 base and J by 9 bases, with 4 bases between. The CDR3 totals 11 residues.

This chain links TRBV19 with TRBJ1-1; D remains unclear. V was shortened by 5 bases and J by 3 bases, with 10 bases between the two germline ends. CDR1 and CDR2 (germline): LNHDA, SQIVND (reference sequence). CDR3 length: 13 amino acids. The CDR3 nucleotides read TGTGCCAGTAGTTTTGGGCGGGACACTGAAGCTTTCTTT. Translation gives CASSFGRDTEAFF. Looking up the rest from reference TRBV19 and TRBJ1-1 gives the full variable domain: DGGITQSPKYLFRKEGQNVTLSCEQNLNHDAMYWYRQDPGQGLRLIYYSQIVNDFQKGDIAEGYSVSREKKESFPLTVTSAQKNPTAFYLCASSFGRDTEAFFGQGTRLTVV.

V usage is TRBV6-1 and J usage is TRBJ2-5, with D tentatively TRBD2 (5 bases). Trimming pared 1 base from V and 2 bases from J, leaving 11 bases between. The CDR3 runs 15 residues. CDR1 is MNHNS, CDR2 SASEGT, per germline. The CDR3 coding sequence is TGTGCCAGCAGTGAAGTAAGAGGGTATCAAGAGACCCAGTACTTC. Translation: CASSEVRGYQETQYF.

V and J are TRBV11-1 and TRBJ2-5; 10 bases map to TRBD2. V shed 1 base, J shed 4 bases, and the junction held 6 bases outside the gene matches. CDR1 is SGHAT and CDR2 is FQDESV in the germline V gene (reference sequence). The CDR3 consists of 16 residues. Here the CDR3 reads CASSLVSGGPSETQYF. The CDR3, as DNA: TGTGCCAGCAGCTTAGTTAGCGGGGGGCCCTCAGAGACCCAGTACTTC.